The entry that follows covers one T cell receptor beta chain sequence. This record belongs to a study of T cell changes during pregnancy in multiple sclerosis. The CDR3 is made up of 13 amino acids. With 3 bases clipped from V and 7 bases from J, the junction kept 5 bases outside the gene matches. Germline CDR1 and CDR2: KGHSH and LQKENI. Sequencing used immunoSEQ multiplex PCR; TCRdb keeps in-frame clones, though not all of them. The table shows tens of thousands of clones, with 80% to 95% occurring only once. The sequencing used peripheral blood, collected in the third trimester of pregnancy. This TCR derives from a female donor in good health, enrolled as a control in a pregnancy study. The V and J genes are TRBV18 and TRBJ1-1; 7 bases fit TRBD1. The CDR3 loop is CASSPTGPREAFF. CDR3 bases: TGTGCCAGCTCACCGACAGGGCCCCGTGAAGCTTTCTTT.